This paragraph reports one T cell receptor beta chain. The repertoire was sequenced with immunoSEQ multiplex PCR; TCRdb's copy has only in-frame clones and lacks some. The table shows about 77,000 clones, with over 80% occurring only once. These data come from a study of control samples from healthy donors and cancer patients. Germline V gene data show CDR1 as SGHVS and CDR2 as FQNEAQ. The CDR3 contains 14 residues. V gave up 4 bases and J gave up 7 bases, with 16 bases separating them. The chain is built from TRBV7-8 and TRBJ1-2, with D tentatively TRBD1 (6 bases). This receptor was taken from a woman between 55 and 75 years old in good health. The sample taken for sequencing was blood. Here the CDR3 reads CASSSERGRAGYTF. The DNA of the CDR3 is TGTGCCAGCAGCTCGGAACGGGGGCGGGCTGGCTACACCTTC.